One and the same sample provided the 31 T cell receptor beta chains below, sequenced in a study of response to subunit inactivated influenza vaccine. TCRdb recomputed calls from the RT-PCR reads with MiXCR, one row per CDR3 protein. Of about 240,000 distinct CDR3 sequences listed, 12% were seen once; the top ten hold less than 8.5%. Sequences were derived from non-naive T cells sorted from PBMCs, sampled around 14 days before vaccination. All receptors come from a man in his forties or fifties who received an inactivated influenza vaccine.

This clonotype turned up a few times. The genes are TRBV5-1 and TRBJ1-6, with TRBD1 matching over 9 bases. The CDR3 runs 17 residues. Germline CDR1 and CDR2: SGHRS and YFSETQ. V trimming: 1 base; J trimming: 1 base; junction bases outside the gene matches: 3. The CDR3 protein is CASSLRQGESYNSPLHF. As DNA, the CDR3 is TGCGCCAGCAGCTTGAGACAGGGGGAGTCCTATAATTCACCCCTCCACTTT.

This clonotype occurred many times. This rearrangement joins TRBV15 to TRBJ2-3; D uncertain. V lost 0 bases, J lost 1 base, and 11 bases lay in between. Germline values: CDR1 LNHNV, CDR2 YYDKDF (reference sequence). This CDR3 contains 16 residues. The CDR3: CATSREGSVGTDTQYF. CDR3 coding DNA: TGTGCCACCAGCAGAGAGGGCAGCGTGGGCACAGATACGCAGTATTTT.

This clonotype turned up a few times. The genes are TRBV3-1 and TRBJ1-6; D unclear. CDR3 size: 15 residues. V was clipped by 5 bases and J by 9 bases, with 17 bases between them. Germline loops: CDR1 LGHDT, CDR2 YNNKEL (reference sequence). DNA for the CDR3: TGTGCCAGCAGCTACCGGGTTGGGATCGGTTCACCCCTCCACTTT. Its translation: CASSYRVGIGSPLHF.

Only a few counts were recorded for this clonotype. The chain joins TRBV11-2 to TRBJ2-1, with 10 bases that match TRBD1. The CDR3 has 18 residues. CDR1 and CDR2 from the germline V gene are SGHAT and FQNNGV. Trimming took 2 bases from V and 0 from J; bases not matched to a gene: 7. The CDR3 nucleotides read TGTGCCAGCAGCTTACGGACAGGGGGTCTAAGCTCCTACAATGAGCAGTTCTTC. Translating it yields CASSLRTGGLSSYNEQFF. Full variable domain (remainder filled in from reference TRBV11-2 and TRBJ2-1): EAGVAQSPRYKIIEKRQSVAFWCNPISGHATLYWYQQILGQGPKLLIQFQNNGVVDDSQLPKDRFSAERLKGVDSTLKIQPAKLEDSAVYLCASSLRTGGLSSYNEQFFGPGTRLTVL.

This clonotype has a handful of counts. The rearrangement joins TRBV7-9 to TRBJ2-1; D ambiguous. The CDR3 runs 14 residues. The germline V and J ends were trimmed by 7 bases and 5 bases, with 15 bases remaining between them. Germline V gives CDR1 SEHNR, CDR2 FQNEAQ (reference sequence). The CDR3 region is CASTGPPSHNEQFF. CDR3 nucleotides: TGTGCCAGCACTGGGCCCCCGAGCCACAATGAGCAGTTCTTC.

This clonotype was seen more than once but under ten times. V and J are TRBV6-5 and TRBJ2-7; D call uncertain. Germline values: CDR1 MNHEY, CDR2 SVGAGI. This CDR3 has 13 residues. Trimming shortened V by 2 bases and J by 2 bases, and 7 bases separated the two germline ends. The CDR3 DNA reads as TGTGCCAGCAGTTACGGCAGTCCCTACGAGCAGTACTTC. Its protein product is CASSYGSPYEQYF.

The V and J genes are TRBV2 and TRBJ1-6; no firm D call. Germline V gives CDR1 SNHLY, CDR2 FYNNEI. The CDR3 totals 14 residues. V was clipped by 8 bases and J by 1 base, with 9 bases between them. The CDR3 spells CASCRWSYNSPLHF. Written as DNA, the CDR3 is TGTGCCAGCTGTCGCTGGTCCTATAATTCACCCCTCCACTTT.

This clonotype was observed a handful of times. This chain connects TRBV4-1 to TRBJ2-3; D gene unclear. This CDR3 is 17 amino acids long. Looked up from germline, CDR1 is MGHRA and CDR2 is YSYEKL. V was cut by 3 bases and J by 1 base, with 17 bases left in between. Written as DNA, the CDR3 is TGCGCCAGCAGCCAGGGTACTGTTGGGCAGGGCACAGATACGCAGTATTTT. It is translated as CASSQGTVGQGTDTQYF.

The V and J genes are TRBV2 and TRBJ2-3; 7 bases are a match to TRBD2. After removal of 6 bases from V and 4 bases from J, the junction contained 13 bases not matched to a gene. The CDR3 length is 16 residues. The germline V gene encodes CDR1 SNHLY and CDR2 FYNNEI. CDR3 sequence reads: CASRELSTSFSDTQYF. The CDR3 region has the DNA TGTGCCAGCAGGGAACTTTCGACTAGCTTTTCAGATACGCAGTATTTT.

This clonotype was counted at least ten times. This CDR3 is CASSQNSPLHF. DNA of the CDR3: TGCGCCAGTTCACAAAATTCACCCCTCCACTTT. This chain connects TRBV10-2 to TRBJ1-6; D unclear. Germline V gives CDR1 WSHSY, CDR2 SAAADI. The CDR3 extends over 11 amino acids. Between the trimmed V and J ends, which lost 9 bases and 7 bases, there was a span of 7 bases.

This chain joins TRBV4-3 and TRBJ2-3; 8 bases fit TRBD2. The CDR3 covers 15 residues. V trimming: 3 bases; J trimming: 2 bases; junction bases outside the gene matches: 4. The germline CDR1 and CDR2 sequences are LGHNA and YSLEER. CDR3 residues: CASSQQRGYTDTQYF. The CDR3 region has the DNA TGCGCCAGCAGCCAGCAGCGGGGGTACACAGATACGCAGTATTTT.

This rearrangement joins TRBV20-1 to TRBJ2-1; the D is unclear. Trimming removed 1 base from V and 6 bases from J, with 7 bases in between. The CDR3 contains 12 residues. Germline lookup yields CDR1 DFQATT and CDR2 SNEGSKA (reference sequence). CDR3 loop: CSARVLGNEQFF. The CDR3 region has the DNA TGCAGTGCTAGAGTCCTAGGCAATGAGCAGTTCTTC.

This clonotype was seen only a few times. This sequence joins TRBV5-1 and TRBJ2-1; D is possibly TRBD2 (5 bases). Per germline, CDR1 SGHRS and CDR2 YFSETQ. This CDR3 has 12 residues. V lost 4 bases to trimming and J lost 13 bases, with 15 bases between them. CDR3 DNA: TGCGCCAGCAGCCCTACAACCGGAGGTCAGTTCTTC. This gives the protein CASSPTTGGQFF.

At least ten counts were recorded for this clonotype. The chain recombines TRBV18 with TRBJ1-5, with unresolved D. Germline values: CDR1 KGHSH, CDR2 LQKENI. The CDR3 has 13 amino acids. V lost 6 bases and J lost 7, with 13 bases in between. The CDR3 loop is CASSFHPEQPQHF. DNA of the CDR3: TGTGCCAGCTCGTTCCATCCAGAACAGCCCCAGCATTTT.

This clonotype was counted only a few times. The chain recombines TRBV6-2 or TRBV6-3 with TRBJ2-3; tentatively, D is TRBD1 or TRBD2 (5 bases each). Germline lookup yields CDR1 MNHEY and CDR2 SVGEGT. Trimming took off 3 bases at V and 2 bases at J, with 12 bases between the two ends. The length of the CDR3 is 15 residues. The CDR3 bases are TGTGCCAGCAGTTATACGGGGCCGAACACAGATACGCAGTATTTT. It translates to CASSYTGPNTDTQYF.

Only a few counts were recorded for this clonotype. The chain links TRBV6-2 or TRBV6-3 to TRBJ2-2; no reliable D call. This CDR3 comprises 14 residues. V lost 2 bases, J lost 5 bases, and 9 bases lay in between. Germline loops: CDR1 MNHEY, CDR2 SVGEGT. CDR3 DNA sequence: TGTGCCAGCAGTTACAGAGGTTTGACCGGGGAGCTGTTTTTT. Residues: CASSYRGLTGELFF.

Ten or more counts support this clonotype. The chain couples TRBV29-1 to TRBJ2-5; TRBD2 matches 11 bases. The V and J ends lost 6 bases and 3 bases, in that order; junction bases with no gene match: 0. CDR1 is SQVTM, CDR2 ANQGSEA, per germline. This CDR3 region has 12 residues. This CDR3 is CSVGLAEETQYF. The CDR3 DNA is TGCAGCGTGGGACTAGCGGAAGAGACCCAGTACTTC.

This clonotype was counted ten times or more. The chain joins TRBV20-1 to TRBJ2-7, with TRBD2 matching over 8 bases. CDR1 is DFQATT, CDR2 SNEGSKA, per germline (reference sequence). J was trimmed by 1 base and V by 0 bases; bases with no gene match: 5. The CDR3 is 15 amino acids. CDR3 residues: CSARDRLASSYEQYF. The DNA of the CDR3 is TGCAGTGCTAGAGATCGACTAGCGTCATCCTACGAGCAGTACTTC.

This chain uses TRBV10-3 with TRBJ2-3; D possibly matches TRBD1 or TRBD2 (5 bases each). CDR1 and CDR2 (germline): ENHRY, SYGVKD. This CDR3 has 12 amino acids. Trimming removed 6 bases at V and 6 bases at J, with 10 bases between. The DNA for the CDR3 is TGTGCCATCAGAGGGGACGTGGATACGCAGTATTTT. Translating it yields CAIRGDVDTQYF.

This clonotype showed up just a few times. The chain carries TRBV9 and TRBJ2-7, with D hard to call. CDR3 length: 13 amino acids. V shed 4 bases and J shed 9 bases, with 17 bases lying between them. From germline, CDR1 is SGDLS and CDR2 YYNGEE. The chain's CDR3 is CASSSGPLRGQYF. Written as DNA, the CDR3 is TGTGCCAGCAGCTCCGGTCCCCTACGAGGGCAGTACTTC.

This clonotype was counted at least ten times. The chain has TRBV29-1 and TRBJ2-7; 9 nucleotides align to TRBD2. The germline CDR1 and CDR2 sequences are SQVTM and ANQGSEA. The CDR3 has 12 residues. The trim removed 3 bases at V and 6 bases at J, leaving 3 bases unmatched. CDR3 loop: CSVEIAGVEQYF. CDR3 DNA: TGCAGCGTTGAGATAGCGGGGGTCGAGCAGTACTTC.

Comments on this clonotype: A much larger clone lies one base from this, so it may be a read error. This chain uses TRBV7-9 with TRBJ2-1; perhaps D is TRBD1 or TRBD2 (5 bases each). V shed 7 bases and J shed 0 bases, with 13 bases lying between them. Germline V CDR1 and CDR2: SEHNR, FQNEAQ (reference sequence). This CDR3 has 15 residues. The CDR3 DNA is TGTGCCAGCAACCCGGGACGTAGCTCCTACAATGAGCAGTTCTTC. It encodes CASNPGRSSYNEQFF.

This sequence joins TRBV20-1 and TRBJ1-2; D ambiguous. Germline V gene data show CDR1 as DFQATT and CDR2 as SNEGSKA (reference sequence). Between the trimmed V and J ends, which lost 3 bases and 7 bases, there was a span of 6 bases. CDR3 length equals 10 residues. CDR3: CSASRLGYTF. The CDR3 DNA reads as TGCAGTGCTAGTCGTCTTGGCTACACCTTC.

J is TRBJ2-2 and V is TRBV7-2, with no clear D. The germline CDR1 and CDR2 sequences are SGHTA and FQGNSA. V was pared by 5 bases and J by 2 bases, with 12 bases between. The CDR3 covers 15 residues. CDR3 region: CASSLIRTNTGELFF. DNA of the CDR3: TGTGCCAGCAGCCTAATTCGCACAAACACCGGGGAGCTGTTTTTT.

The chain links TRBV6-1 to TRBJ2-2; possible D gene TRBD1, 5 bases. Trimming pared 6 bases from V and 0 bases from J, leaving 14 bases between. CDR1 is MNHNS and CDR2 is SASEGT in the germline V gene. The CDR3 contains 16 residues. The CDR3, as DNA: TGTGCCAGCAGCAACGGACACTTAACGAACACCGGGGAGCTGTTTTTT. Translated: CASSNGHLTNTGELFF.

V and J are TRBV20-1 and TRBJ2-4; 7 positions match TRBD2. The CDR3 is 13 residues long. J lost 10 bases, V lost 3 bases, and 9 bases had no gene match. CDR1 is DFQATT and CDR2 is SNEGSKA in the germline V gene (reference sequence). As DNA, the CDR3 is TGCAGTGCTAGGGGTAGCGGGTCATGGATTCAGTACTTC. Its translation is CSARGSGSWIQYF.

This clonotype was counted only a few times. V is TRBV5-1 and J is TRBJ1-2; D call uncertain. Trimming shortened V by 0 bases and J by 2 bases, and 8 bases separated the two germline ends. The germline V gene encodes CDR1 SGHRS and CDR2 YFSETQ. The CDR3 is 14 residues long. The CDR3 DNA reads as TGCGCCAGCAGCTTGGAACCCGGGAACTATGGCTACACCTTC. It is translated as CASSLEPGNYGYTF.

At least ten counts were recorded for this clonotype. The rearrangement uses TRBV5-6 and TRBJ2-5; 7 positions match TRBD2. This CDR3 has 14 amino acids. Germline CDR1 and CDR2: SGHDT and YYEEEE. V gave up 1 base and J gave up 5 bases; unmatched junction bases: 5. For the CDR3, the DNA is TGTGCCAGCAGCTTGTACGGGGGGAGTGAGACCCAGTACTTC. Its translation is CASSLYGGSETQYF.

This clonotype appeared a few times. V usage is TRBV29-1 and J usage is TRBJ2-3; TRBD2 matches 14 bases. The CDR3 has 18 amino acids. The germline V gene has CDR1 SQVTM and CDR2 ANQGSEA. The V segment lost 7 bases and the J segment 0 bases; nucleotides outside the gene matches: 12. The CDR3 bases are TGCAGCGGGTTGGGACTAGCGGGAGCAGGAGGTAGCACAGATACGCAGTATTTT. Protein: CSGLGLAGAGGSTDTQYF.

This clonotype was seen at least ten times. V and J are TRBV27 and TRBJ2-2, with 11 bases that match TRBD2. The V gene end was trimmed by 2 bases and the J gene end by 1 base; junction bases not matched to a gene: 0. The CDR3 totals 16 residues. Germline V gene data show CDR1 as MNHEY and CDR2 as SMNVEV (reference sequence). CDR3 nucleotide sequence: TGTGCCAGCAGTTTAGGACTAGCGGGGAACACCGGGGAGCTGTTTTTT. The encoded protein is CASSLGLAGNTGELFF.

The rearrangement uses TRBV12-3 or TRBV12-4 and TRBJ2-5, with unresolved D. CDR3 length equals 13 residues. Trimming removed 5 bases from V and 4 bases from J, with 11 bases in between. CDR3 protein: CASSTNPGETQYF. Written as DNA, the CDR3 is TGTGCCAGCAGTACCAACCCGGGAGAGACCCAGTACTTC.